Below, 29 T cell receptor beta chains from the same sample are listed, as sequenced in a study of CD8 T cells in ankylosing spondylitis. Whole-study results and caveats: About 8 highly homologous variants made up a TCR beta motif, and this motif appeared characteristic of ankylosing spondylitis blood.

The antigens these receptors bind are not known. In TCRdb, the 5' RACE reads were re-called with MiXCR into one record per CDR3 protein. The table shows hundreds of thousands of distinct CDR3 sequences, with approximately 20% occurring only once. Sequenced sample: blood, either unsorted or a sorted T cell fraction (not recorded which). Source of these receptors: a male donor with ankylosing spondylitis.

The CDR3: CASSLRDLGYEQYF. The CDR3 coding sequence is TGTGCCAGCAGTTTACGGGACCTTGGGTACGAGCAGTACTTC. The gene calls are TRBV27 and TRBJ2-7; D could derive from TRBD1 or TRBD2 (5 bases each). This CDR3 contains 14 residues. The V gene lost 2 bases and the J gene lost 4 bases, with 12 bases spanning the gap. The V gene's germline CDR1 is MNHEY and CDR2 SMNVEV (reference sequence).

The V and J genes are TRBV7-9 and TRBJ2-3; weak D call: TRBD2 (5 bases). Germline V gene lookup returns CDR1 SEHNR and CDR2 FQNEAQ (reference sequence). This CDR3 region has 17 residues. V lost 6 bases and J 1 base, leaving 20 bases between the germline ends. For the CDR3, the DNA is TGTGCCAGCAGTCCCGCCATGGAGGTCGGGCGCACAGATACGCAGTATTTT. Its protein is CASSPAMEVGRTDTQYF.

The CDR3 DNA reads as TGTGCCACCAGTGACCCCGGTAGCGTTACTAGCACAGATACGCAGTATTTT. This translates into CATSDPGSVTSTDTQYF. The V gene is TRBV24-1, the J gene TRBJ2-3, with D possibly matching TRBD2 (5 bases). The CDR3 is 17 residues long. Trimming shortened V by 4 bases and J by 0 bases, and 16 bases separated the two germline ends. Germline CDR1 is KGHDR and CDR2 is SFDVKD.

V and J are TRBV20-1 and TRBJ1-5; 9 positions agree with TRBD1. The CDR3 runs to 15 residues. Losses at the gene ends were 6 bases for V and 6 bases for J; bases not matched to a gene: 12. Germline values: CDR1 DFQATT, CDR2 SNEGSKA (reference sequence). This CDR3 reads CSATSTGGRGQPQHF. The CDR3 region has the DNA TGCAGTGCCACTTCGACAGGGGGTCGAGGTCAGCCCCAGCATTTT.

V usage is TRBV6-2 or TRBV6-3 and J usage is TRBJ2-1; 7 nucleotides match TRBD2. The ends lost 8 bases at V and 5 bases at J; junction bases unmatched: 6. The germline V gene has CDR1 MNHEY and CDR2 SVGEGT. The CDR3 has 13 amino acids. CDR3 DNA sequence: TGTGCCAGCCTGGGCGGGAGTGACAATGAGCAGTTCTTC. Translated: CASLGGSDNEQFF.

Here the CDR3 DNA reads TGTGCCAGCAGTTCCCCGTCAGCGGGCAATCAGCCCCAGCATTTT. It specifies CASSSPSAGNQPQHF. The genes are TRBV27 and TRBJ1-5; D gene unclear. V lost 4 bases and J lost 2, with 12 bases in between. The CDR3 is 15 amino acids. CDR1 and CDR2 from the germline V gene are MNHEY and SMNVEV (reference sequence).

This clonotype was detected only once. The gene calls are TRBV12-3 or TRBV12-4 and TRBJ1-5; D not resolved. This CDR3 has 17 residues. V was trimmed by 5 bases and J by 5 bases, leaving 22 bases between them. CDR3 bases: TGTGCCAGCAGTCTCGAGGCTGCTGCTGGGTGGGATCAGCCCCAGCATTTT. It yields the protein CASSLEAAAGWDQPQHF.

This clonotype was counted a few times. Written as DNA, the CDR3 is TGTGCCAGCTCACCAGGGGACAGTAGCTCTGGAAACACCATATATTTT. It translates to CASSPGDSSSGNTIYF. The V and J genes are TRBV18 and TRBJ1-3; 7 bases match TRBD1. In germline, CDR1 is KGHSH, CDR2 LQKENI. Unmatched junction bases numbered 4, after V lost 2 bases and J lost 0 bases. This CDR3 has 16 amino acids.

The gene calls are TRBV12-3 or TRBV12-4 and TRBJ1-1, with D hard to call. V was trimmed by 3 bases and J by 2 bases, leaving 13 bases between them. The CDR3 spans 15 residues. The CDR3 DNA is TGTGCCAGCAGTTTTGGAGTAAGTCTCAACACTGAAGCTTTCTTT. Protein product: CASSFGVSLNTEAFF.

This clonotype was seen a few times. The V call is TRBV6-5, the J call TRBJ1-2; D remains ambiguous. The CDR3 is made up of 18 amino acids. V lost 2 bases and J lost 1, with 20 bases in between. CDR1 MNHEY and CDR2 SVGAGI come from the germline V gene. CDR3 sequence: CASSYAVNGEGVNYGYTF. Here the CDR3 DNA reads TGTGCCAGCAGTTACGCCGTTAATGGGGAGGGTGTTAACTATGGCTACACCTTC.

CDR3 DNA: TGCGCCAGCAGCTTGAGACATTTCGCAGGGGGGCGGGTAGAGACCCAGTACTTC. It yields the protein CASSLRHFAGGRVETQYF. The V gene is TRBV5-1, the J gene TRBJ2-5, with TRBD1 as a possible D gene (7 bases). CDR1 is SGHRS and CDR2 is YFSETQ in the germline V gene. V gave up 1 base and J gave up 4 bases, with 23 bases separating them. The CDR3 contains 18 residues.

The rearrangement joins TRBV5-1 to TRBJ2-4; a weak D match, TRBD2 (5 bases). The germline gives CDR1 SGHRS, CDR2 YFSETQ. This CDR3 has 13 residues. V lost 0 bases and J lost 8, with 9 bases in between. This chain's CDR3 is CASSLAGADIQYF. The CDR3 coding sequence is TGCGCCAGCAGCTTGGCCGGAGCGGACATTCAGTACTTC.

The V and J genes are TRBV6-1 and TRBJ2-7; perhaps TRBD1 as D (6 bases). Deletions cut 1 base from V and 2 bases from J, with 12 bases between. The CDR3 runs to 15 residues. In germline, CDR1 is MNHNS, CDR2 SASEGT. The CDR3 spells CASSEGDTGAYEQYF. The CDR3 DNA reads TGTGCCAGCAGTGAAGGGGACACCGGGGCCTACGAGCAGTACTTC.

This clonotype was seen only a few times. This chain connects TRBV4-3 to TRBJ2-2; 9 bases agree with TRBD2. The CDR3 has 16 residues. Germline CDR1 is LGHNA and CDR2 is YSLEER. V trimming: 0 bases; J trimming: 5 bases; junction bases outside the gene matches: 4. CDR3 loop: CASSQDTSGRTGELFF. CDR3 bases: TGCGCCAGCAGCCAAGATACCAGCGGGAGGACCGGGGAGCTGTTTTTT.

The table lists this clonotype with a few counts. This rearrangement joins TRBV6-5 to TRBJ2-7; 7 positions match TRBD1. This CDR3 is built from 15 residues. CDR1 MNHEY and CDR2 SVGAGI come from the germline V gene. V lost 2 bases to trimming and J lost 1 base; unmatched junction nucleotides: 5. The DNA for the CDR3 is TGTGCCAGCAGTTACCGGGACAGCGATTCCTACGAGCAGTACTTC. Protein: CASSYRDSDSYEQYF.

This clonotype was seen a handful of times. This CDR3 reads CSARDRMNWNEQFF. The CDR3 bases are TGCAGTGCTAGAGATCGCATGAATTGGAATGAGCAGTTCTTC. The chain couples TRBV20-1 to TRBJ2-1; D is unresolved. V was shortened by 0 bases and J by 7 bases, with 13 bases between the two germline ends. This CDR3 region has 14 residues. Germline V CDR1 and CDR2: DFQATT, SNEGSKA (reference sequence).

This clonotype was counted a few times. J is TRBJ2-7 and V is TRBV14; 12 nucleotides line up with TRBD1. The germline CDR1 and CDR2 sequences are SGHDN and FVKESK. This CDR3 has 19 amino acids. J was trimmed by 3 bases and V by 3 bases; bases with no gene match: 15. The CDR3 protein is CASSQGLFTGTGGDYEQYF. The CDR3 nucleotides read TGTGCCAGCAGCCAGGGCCTTTTCACAGGGACAGGGGGCGACTACGAGCAGTACTTC.

This clonotype was found a few times. The chain joins TRBV20-1 to TRBJ2-7; the match to TRBD1 covers 9 bases. CDR1 and CDR2 (germline): DFQATT, SNEGSKA (reference sequence). The CDR3 is 14 residues long. After removal of 4 bases from V and 3 bases from J, the junction contained 7 bases not matched to a gene. The CDR3 bases are TGCAGTGCTAACCCGACAGGGGGAATCTACGAGCAGTACTTC. It is translated as CSANPTGGIYEQYF.

This clonotype was found a few times. This chain links TRBV29-1 with TRBJ2-2; 7 bases are shared with TRBD1. CDR1 and CDR2 from the germline V gene are SQVTM and ANQGSEA. This CDR3 region has 16 residues. Losses at the gene ends were 0 bases for V and 0 bases for J; bases not matched to a gene: 4. The DNA of the CDR3 is TGCAGCGTTGAAGAAACAGGGGCTTCGAACACCGGGGAGCTGTTTTTT. This codes for CSVEETGASNTGELFF.

This chain joins TRBV10-3 and TRBJ2-5; 7 bases map to TRBD2. In germline, CDR1 is ENHRY, CDR2 SYGVKD. The length of the CDR3 is 13 residues. Trimming removed 6 bases from V and 0 bases from J; junction bases left unmatched: 1. This CDR3 reads CAISGTNQETQYF. The CDR3 DNA reads TGTGCCATCAGCGGGACTAACCAAGAGACCCAGTACTTC.

V and J are TRBV27 and TRBJ2-6, with a possible D match to TRBD2 (6 bases). Germline V gives CDR1 MNHEY, CDR2 SMNVEV (reference sequence). Trimming pared 5 bases from V and 3 bases from J, leaving 17 bases between. The CDR3 is made up of 17 amino acids. The CDR3 loop reads CASSPEGYGSGANVLTF. Here the CDR3 DNA reads TGTGCCAGCAGTCCGGAGGGGTATGGGAGTGGGGCCAACGTCCTGACTTTC.

The V call is TRBV6-5, the J call TRBJ1-1, with 8 bases identical to TRBD1. This CDR3 has 15 residues. Looked up from germline, CDR1 is MNHEY and CDR2 is SVGAGI. The ends lost 3 bases at V and 0 bases at J; junction bases unmatched: 3. DNA of the CDR3: TGTGCCAGCAGTTATTCGACAGGGGTGAACACTGAAGCTTTCTTT. This sequence encodes CASSYSTGVNTEAFF.

Written as DNA, the CDR3 is TGTGCCAGTAGTCCCGCGGCGGGTTCCTACGAGCAGTACTTC. Residues: CASSPAAGSYEQYF. The V call is TRBV19, the J call TRBJ2-7; maybe TRBD2 (5 bases). Per the germline V gene, CDR1 is LNHDA and CDR2 is SQIVND (reference sequence). The CDR3 has 14 amino acids. V was shortened by 5 bases and J by 1 base, with 12 bases between the two germline ends.

The genes are TRBV7-9 and TRBJ2-3; D possibly corresponds to TRBD1 (6 bases). CDR1 SEHNR and CDR2 FQNEAQ come from the germline V gene (reference sequence). The CDR3 is made up of 17 amino acids. V was cut by 5 bases and J by 0 bases, with 18 bases left in between. CDR3 nucleotides: TGTGCCAGCAGCCTCTTGGGGACACCCTCTAGCACAGATACGCAGTATTTT. This translates into CASSLLGTPSSTDTQYF.

The genes are TRBV27 and TRBJ2-2; D unresolved. Looked up from germline, CDR1 is MNHEY and CDR2 is SMNVEV (reference sequence). This CDR3 is built from 14 residues. Trimming shortened V by 0 bases and J by 7 bases, and 9 bases separated the two germline ends. CDR3 amino acids: CASSLSGALGELFF. CDR3 bases: TGTGCCAGCAGTTTATCGGGCGCCCTCGGGGAGCTGTTTTTT.

The chain recombines TRBV7-9 with TRBJ1-2; D is unresolved. Trimming took 2 bases from V and 3 from J, leaving 7 bases between them. The CDR3 sequence is 13 residues long. In germline, CDR1 is SEHNR, CDR2 FQNEAQ (reference sequence). DNA of the CDR3: TGTGCCAGCAGCTTATACCCAGACTATGGCTACACCTTC. This codes for CASSLYPDYGYTF.

This clonotype appeared a few times. The chain joins TRBV6-5 to TRBJ1-1, with 9 bases identical to TRBD1. CDR1 and CDR2 (germline): MNHEY, SVGAGI. The CDR3 loop spans 15 amino acids. The J segment lost 2 bases and the V segment lost 2 bases, leaving 3 bases of the junction unmatched. The CDR3 bases are TGTGCCAGCAGTTACCTGGGACAGGGAAACACTGAAGCTTTCTTT. Its protein product is CASSYLGQGNTEAFF.

The chain links TRBV6-5 to TRBJ1-1; D unclear. This CDR3 has 16 residues. Germline V CDR1 and CDR2: MNHEY, SVGAGI. The germline V and J ends were trimmed by 3 bases and 4 bases, with 18 bases remaining between them. The CDR3 here is CASSYFYGARGTEAFF. Written as DNA, the CDR3 is TGTGCCAGCAGTTATTTCTATGGAGCTCGGGGCACTGAAGCTTTCTTT.

The table lists this clonotype with a few counts. The chain carries TRBV27 and TRBJ2-1; 14 nucleotides line up with TRBD2. The CDR3 has 17 residues. Trimming at V came to 5 bases and at J to 1 base, leaving 4 bases not matched to a gene. Looked up from germline, CDR1 is MNHEY and CDR2 is SMNVEV (reference sequence). CDR3 region: CASSHGLAGGSYNEQFF. In nucleotides, the CDR3 is TGTGCCAGCAGTCACGGACTAGCGGGAGGATCCTACAATGAGCAGTTCTTC.